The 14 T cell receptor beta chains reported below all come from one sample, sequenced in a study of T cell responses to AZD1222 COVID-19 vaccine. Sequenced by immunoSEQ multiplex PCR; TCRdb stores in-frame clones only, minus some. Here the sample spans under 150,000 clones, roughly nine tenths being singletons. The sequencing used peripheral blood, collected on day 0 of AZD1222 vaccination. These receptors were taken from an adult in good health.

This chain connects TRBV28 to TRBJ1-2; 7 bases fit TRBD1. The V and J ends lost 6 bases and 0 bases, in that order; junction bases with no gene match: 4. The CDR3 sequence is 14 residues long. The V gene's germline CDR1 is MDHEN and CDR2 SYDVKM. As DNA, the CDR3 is TGTGCCAGCAGGAGGACAGGAGCTAACTATGGCTACACCTTC. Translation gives CASRRTGANYGYTF.

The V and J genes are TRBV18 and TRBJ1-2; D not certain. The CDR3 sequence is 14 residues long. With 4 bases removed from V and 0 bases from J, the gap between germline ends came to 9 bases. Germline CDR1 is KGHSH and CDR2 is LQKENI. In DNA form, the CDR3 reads TGTGCCAGCTCACAAAGCCCAACTAACTATGGCTACACCTTC. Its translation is CASSQSPTNYGYTF.

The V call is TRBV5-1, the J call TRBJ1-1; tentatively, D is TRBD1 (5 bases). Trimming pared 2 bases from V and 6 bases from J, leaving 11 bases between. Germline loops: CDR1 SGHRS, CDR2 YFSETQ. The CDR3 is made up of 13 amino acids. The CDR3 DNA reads TGCGCCAGCAGCTTAACGGGACTCGCTGAAGCTTTCTTT. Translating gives CASSLTGLAEAFF.

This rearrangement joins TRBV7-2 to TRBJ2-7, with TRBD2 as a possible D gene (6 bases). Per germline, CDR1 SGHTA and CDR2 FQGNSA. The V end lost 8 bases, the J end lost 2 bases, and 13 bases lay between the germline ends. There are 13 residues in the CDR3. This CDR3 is CASSRPGAYEQYF. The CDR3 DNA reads TGTGCCAGCTCCAGACCGGGAGCCTACGAGCAGTACTTC.

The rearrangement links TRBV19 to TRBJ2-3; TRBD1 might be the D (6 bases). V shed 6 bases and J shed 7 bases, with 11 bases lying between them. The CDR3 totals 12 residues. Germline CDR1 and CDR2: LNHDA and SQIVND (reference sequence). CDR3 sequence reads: CASSQGHHTQYF. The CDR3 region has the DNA TGTGCCAGTAGCCAGGGACACCATACGCAGTATTTT.

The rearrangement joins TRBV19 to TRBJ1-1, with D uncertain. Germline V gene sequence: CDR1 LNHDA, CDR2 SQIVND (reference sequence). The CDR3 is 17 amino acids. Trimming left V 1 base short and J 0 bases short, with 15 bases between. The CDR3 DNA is TGTGCCAGTAGTATAGCTGGGGTCAGGAGAATGAACACTGAAGCTTTCTTT. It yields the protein CASSIAGVRRMNTEAFF. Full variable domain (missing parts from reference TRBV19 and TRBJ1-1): DGGITQSPKYLFRKEGQNVTLSCEQNLNHDAMYWYRQDPGQGLRLIYYSQIVNDFQKGDIAEGYSVSREKKESFPLTVTSAQKNPTAFYLCASSIAGVRRMNTEAFFGQGTRLTVV.

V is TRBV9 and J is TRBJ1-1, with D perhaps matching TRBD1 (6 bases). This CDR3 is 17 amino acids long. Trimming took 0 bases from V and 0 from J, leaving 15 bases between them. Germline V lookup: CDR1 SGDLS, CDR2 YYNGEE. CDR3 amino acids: CASSVALGTSMNTEAFF. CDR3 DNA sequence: TGTGCCAGCAGCGTAGCTCTTGGGACATCTATGAACACTGAAGCTTTCTTT.

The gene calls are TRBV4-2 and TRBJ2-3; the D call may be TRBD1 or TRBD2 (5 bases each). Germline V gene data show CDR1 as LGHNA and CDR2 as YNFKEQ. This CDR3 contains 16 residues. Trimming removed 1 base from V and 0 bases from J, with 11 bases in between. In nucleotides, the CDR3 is TGTGCCAGCAGCCAAGTCGGGACGCCGAGCACAGATACGCAGTATTTT. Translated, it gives CASSQVGTPSTDTQYF.

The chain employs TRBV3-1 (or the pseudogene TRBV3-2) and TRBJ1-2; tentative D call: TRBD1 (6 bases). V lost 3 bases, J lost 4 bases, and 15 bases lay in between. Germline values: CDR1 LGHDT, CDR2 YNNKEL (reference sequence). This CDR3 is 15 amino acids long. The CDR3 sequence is CASSQVTGSAYGYTF. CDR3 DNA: TGTGCCAGCAGCCAGGTAACAGGGTCGGCCTATGGCTACACCTTC.

As DNA, the CDR3 is TGTGCCAGCAGCTTAATGGGAGGAGAGAACACTGAAGCTTTCTTT. This encodes CASSLMGGENTEAFF. The chain combines TRBV7-2 with TRBJ1-1; D remains ambiguous. Germline-derived CDR1 and CDR2 are SGHTA and FQGNSA. CDR3 length equals 15 residues. The V end lost 2 bases, the J end lost 1 base, and 11 bases lay between the germline ends. Together with reference TRBV7-2 and TRBJ1-1, the CDR3 gives the full variable domain: GAGVSQSPSNKVTEKGKDVELRCDPISGHTALYWYRQSLGQGLEFLIYFQGNSAPDKSGLPSDRFSAERTGGSVSTLTIQRTQQEDSAVYLCASSLMGGENTEAFFGQGTRLTVV.

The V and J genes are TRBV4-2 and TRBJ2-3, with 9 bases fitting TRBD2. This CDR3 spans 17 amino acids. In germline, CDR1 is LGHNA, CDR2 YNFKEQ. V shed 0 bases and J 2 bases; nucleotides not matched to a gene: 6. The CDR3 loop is CASSQEQLAGHTDTQYF. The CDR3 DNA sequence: TGTGCCAGCAGCCAAGAACAGCTAGCGGGGCACACAGATACGCAGTATTTT.

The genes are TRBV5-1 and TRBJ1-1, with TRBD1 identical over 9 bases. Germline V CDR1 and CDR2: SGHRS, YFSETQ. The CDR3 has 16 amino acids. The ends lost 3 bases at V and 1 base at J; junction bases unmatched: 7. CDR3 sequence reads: CASSSQDRGSNTEAFF. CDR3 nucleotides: TGCGCCAGCAGCTCTCAGGACAGGGGTTCGAACACTGAAGCTTTCTTT.

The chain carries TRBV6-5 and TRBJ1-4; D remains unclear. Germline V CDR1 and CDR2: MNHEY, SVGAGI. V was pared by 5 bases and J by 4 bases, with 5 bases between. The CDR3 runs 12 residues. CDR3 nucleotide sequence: TGTGCCAGCAGTCCAAATAATGAAAAACTGTTTTTT. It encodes CASSPNNEKLFF.

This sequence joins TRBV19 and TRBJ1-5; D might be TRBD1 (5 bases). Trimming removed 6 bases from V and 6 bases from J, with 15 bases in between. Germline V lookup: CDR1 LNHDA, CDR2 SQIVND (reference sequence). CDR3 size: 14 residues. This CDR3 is CASRDRPGGQPQHF. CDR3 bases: TGTGCCAGTAGGGACCGTCCCGGGGGTCAGCCCCAGCATTTT.